The 21 T cell receptor beta chains below all came from one sample that was sequenced in a study of T cells after yellow fever vaccination. TCRdb re-derived calls from the 5' RACE reads in MiXCR, one entry per CDR3 protein. The sample has about 400,000 distinct CDR3 sequences, 6.2% seen once. The sequenced sample was PBMCs, obtained 5 days after the yellow fever booster vaccination. The receptors come from a man aged 25 to 45 who received the YFV17D yellow fever vaccine.

This clonotype has a handful of counts. This chain links TRBV24-1 with TRBJ2-7, with 9 bases lining up with TRBD1. The germline gives CDR1 KGHDR, CDR2 SFDVKD. V was pared by 4 bases and J by 3 bases, with 6 bases of the junction left unmatched. The CDR3 length is 15 residues. In DNA form, the CDR3 reads TGTGCCACCAGTGAGGCCACAGGGGGCGGCTACGAGCAGTACTTC. Translation gives CATSEATGGGYEQYF.

The chain links TRBV10-1 to TRBJ2-5, with 7 bases that match TRBD2. This CDR3 comprises 15 residues. The V gene end was trimmed by 2 bases and the J gene end by 7 bases; junction bases not matched to a gene: 10. Per the germline V gene, CDR1 is WNHNN and CDR2 is SYGVQD (reference sequence). The CDR3 coding sequence is TGCGCCAGCAGTGAGAGGCGCGGCGGGAGTGCGACCCAGTACTTC. Translating it yields CASSERRGGSATQYF.

In this sample, this clonotype turned up a few times. The J gene is TRBJ2-1, the V gene TRBV30; TRBD1 is a possible D gene (5 bases). The length of the CDR3 is 17 residues. CDR1 is GTSNPN and CDR2 is SVGIG in the germline V gene (reference sequence). The V and J ends lost 1 base and 2 bases respectively, with 18 bases between them. The CDR3 loop reads CAWSAQWGVGAYNEQFF. CDR3 nucleotide sequence: TGTGCCTGGAGTGCCCAATGGGGCGTGGGCGCCTACAATGAGCAGTTCTTC.

CDR3 in amino acids: CASTLAGTDTQYF. The CDR3 bases are TGTGCCAGCACACTAGCAGGGACAGATACGCAGTATTTT. This rearrangement joins TRBV6-1 to TRBJ2-3; D possibly corresponds to TRBD2 (6 bases). The V end lost 7 bases, the J end lost 3 bases, and 11 bases lay between the germline ends. Germline V CDR1 and CDR2: MNHNS, SASEGT. CDR3 length: 13 amino acids.

This clonotype has at least ten counts. The chain joins TRBV21-1 to TRBJ1-4. TRBV21-1 is annotated as a pseudogene. CDR3 length: 17 amino acids. The CDR3 DNA sequence: TGTGCCAGCAGCAAAGCGGGCGAAAGGGCAACTAATGAAAAACTGTTTTTT. Amino acids: CASSKAGERATNEKLFF.

The V and J genes are TRBV14 and TRBJ2-5; D perhaps matches TRBD2 (5 bases). V shed 4 bases and J shed 9 bases, with 21 bases lying between them. The CDR3 spans 15 residues. The V gene's germline CDR1 is SGHDN and CDR2 FVKESK. The CDR3 DNA reads as TGTGCCAGCAGCCCCTGGACTTGGGGTCCAGTTCCCCAGTACTTC. It yields the protein CASSPWTWGPVPQYF.

This clonotype came up many times. This chain uses TRBV14 with TRBJ2-1; perhaps D is TRBD1 or TRBD2 (5 bases each). Per germline, CDR1 SGHDN and CDR2 FVKESK. Trimming stripped 0 bases from V and 9 bases from J, with 9 bases between. The CDR3 extends over 13 amino acids. The CDR3 loop reads CASSQDPGGEQFF. CDR3 coding DNA: TGTGCCAGCAGCCAAGATCCTGGGGGTGAGCAGTTCTTC.

At least ten counts were recorded for this clonotype. J is TRBJ2-6 and V is TRBV5-1; tentatively, D is TRBD1 or TRBD2 (5 bases each). V lost 5 bases and J 4 bases, leaving 22 bases between the germline ends. From germline, CDR1 is SGHRS and CDR2 YFSETQ. The CDR3 covers 18 residues. The CDR3 spells CASSNPGRGKMGANVLTF. For the CDR3, the DNA is TGCGCCAGCAGTAATCCGGGAAGGGGCAAGATGGGGGCCAACGTCCTGACTTTC.

This clonotype was seen at least ten times. The chain couples TRBV5-1 to TRBJ2-2; TRBD2 matches 12 bases. There are 16 residues in the CDR3. The J segment lost 4 bases and the V segment lost 4 bases, leaving 5 bases of the junction unmatched. Germline CDR1 and CDR2: SGHRS and YFSETQ. Here the CDR3 reads CASSPRTSGVTGELFF. In DNA, the CDR3 is TGCGCCAGCAGCCCCAGGACTAGCGGGGTCACCGGGGAGCTGTTTTTT.

This clonotype was counted only a few times. The rearrangement uses TRBV5-8 and TRBJ1-6; 8 bases are a match to TRBD1. The germline V gene has CDR1 SGHTS and CDR2 YDEGEE. V lost 5 bases, J lost 7 bases, and 5 bases stayed unmatched. The CDR3 has 14 residues. CDR3: CASSRTGTNSPLHF. CDR3 bases: TGTGCCAGCAGTCGGACAGGGACGAATTCACCCCTCCACTTT.

This clonotype was counted a few times. This rearrangement joins TRBV9 to TRBJ2-1; TRBD2 matches at 13 bases. Per the germline V gene, CDR1 is SGDLS and CDR2 is YYNGEE. Losses at the gene ends were 4 bases for V and 8 bases for J; bases not matched to a gene: 9. The CDR3 sequence is 16 residues long. As DNA, the CDR3 is TGTGCCAGCAGCCCATGGACTAGCGGGAGTGGGGATGAGCAGTTCTTC. It encodes CASSPWTSGSGDEQFF.

This clonotype was observed at least ten times. The chain links TRBV20-1 to TRBJ2-7; perhaps D is TRBD1 or TRBD2 (5 bases each). CDR3 size: 10 residues. V lost 5 bases, J lost 5 bases, and 7 bases lay in between. Germline loops: CDR1 DFQATT, CDR2 SNEGSKA (reference sequence). Here the CDR3 DNA reads TGCAGTGCTGGGGACCACGAGCAGTACTTC. This encodes CSAGDHEQYF.

As concerns this clonotype: This may be a read error: a much more frequent sequence differs by one nucleotide. The CDR3 DNA follows: TGTGCCAGCGGCTTAGGGCCACAGGGGACCTACGAGCAGTACTTC. Its translation is CASGLGPQGTYEQYF. The rearrangement joins TRBV7-9 to TRBJ2-7; TRBD1 aligns across 7 bases. Germline CDR1 and CDR2: SEHNR and FQNEAQ (reference sequence). CDR3 length: 15 amino acids.

In this sample, this clonotype turned up many times. The J gene is TRBJ2-2, the V gene TRBV4-3; perhaps TRBD2 as D (6 bases). Germline V CDR1 and CDR2: LGHNA, YSLEER. This CDR3 region has 16 residues. The V gene lost 0 bases and the J gene lost 5 bases, with 13 bases spanning the gap. The CDR3 DNA is TGCGCCAGCAGCCAAGAGCTGGGTCGGGGGACCGGGGAGCTGTTTTTT. Amino acids: CASSQELGRGTGELFF.

Only a few counts were recorded for this clonotype. The gene calls are TRBV7-2 and TRBJ2-3; 7 nucleotides match TRBD2. Trimming at V came to 8 bases and at J to 0 bases, leaving 2 bases not matched to a gene. Per the germline V gene, CDR1 is SGHTA and CDR2 is FQGNSA. This CDR3 contains 13 residues. CDR3 bases: TGTGCCAGCGCTAGCGGAAGCACAGATACGCAGTATTTT. This translates into CASASGSTDTQYF.

This clonotype was observed at least ten times. CDR3: CSVLGGSGADTQYF. Here the CDR3 DNA reads TGCAGCGTTCTTGGCGGGAGCGGAGCAGATACGCAGTATTTT. This chain connects TRBV29-1 to TRBJ2-3; 7 bases map to TRBD2. Germline lookup yields CDR1 SQVTM and CDR2 ANQGSEA. Unmatched junction bases numbered 9, after V lost 5 bases and J lost 4 bases. CDR3 length: 14 amino acids.

This clonotype came up a few times. V usage is TRBV14 and J usage is TRBJ2-1; no reliable D call. This CDR3 is 16 amino acids long. Per the germline V gene, CDR1 is SGHDN and CDR2 is FVKESK. The ends were cut back, 1 base at V and 0 bases at J, with 10 bases in the middle. The CDR3 DNA follows: TGTGCCAGCAGCCAAGTACTGGGCCTCTCCTACAATGAGCAGTTCTTC. Protein sequence: CASSQVLGLSYNEQFF.

This clonotype was detected a few times. The chain combines TRBV5-4 with TRBJ2-2, with 11 bases matching TRBD2. The junction had 4 bases not matched to a gene; V was cut back by 0 bases and J by 6 bases. This CDR3 has 16 amino acids. Germline V gene data show CDR1 as SGHNT and CDR2 as YYREEE (reference sequence). The CDR3: CASSLGLAGIAGELFF. CDR3 nucleotide sequence: TGTGCCAGCAGCTTGGGACTAGCGGGAATCGCCGGGGAGCTGTTTTTT.

This clonotype was detected ten times or more. The genes are TRBV20-1 and TRBJ2-4; a possible D gene is TRBD2 (5 bases). The CDR3 has 12 residues. Looked up from germline, CDR1 is DFQATT and CDR2 is SNEGSKA (reference sequence). CDR3 sequence reads: CSGVKAKNIQYF. The CDR3 nucleotides are TGCAGCGGGGTTAAGGCCAAAAACATTCAGTACTTC.

This clonotype was detected a few times. This chain joins TRBV5-5 and TRBJ2-1; D possibly corresponds to TRBD1 (5 bases). The V end lost 1 base, the J end lost 2 bases, and 10 bases lay between the germline ends. The CDR3 totals 15 residues. Germline-derived CDR1 and CDR2 are SGHKS and YYEKEE (reference sequence). Here the CDR3 reads CASSLYQGTYNEQFF. CDR3 bases: TGTGCCAGCAGCTTGTATCAGGGAACCTACAATGAGCAGTTCTTC.

The chain is built from TRBV18 and TRBJ2-5; possibly TRBD1 for D (6 bases). The V end was cut by 5 bases, the J end by 2 bases, with 15 bases between. Germline V gene lookup returns CDR1 KGHSH and CDR2 LQKENI. The length of the CDR3 is 15 residues. CDR3: CASSIRLDRQETQYF. The CDR3 bases are TGTGCCAGCTCAATCAGGCTTGACAGGCAAGAGACCCAGTACTTC.